This TCR beta chain was captured by sequencing in a study of T cell changes during pregnancy in multiple sclerosis. Clones were sequenced by immunoSEQ multiplex PCR, and TCRdb holds only the in-frame ones, with some missing. The data show around 70,000 clones, roughly 92% seen once. This CDR3 contains 15 residues. Germline V gene data show CDR1 as SGHRS and CDR2 as YFSETQ. Trimming took off 0 bases at V and 0 bases at J, with 7 bases between the two ends. The receptor's source is a female donor with multiple sclerosis, enrolled in a pregnancy study. V gene TRBV5-1 combines with J gene TRBJ2-1; maybe TRBD2 (5 bases). The sequenced sample was peripheral blood, obtained in the second trimester of pregnancy. Here the CDR3 reads CASSLDGDSYNEQFF. The CDR3 DNA reads TGCGCCAGCAGCTTGGACGGGGACTCCTACAATGAGCAGTTCTTC. The full variable domain, its missing parts supplied by reference TRBV5-1 and TRBJ2-1, is KAGVTQTPRYLIKTRGQQVTLSCSPISGHRSVSWYQQTPGQGLQFLFEYFSETQRNKGNFPGRFSGRQFSNSRSEMNVSTLELGDSALYLCASSLDGDSYNEQFFGPGTRLTVL.